Listed below are T cell receptor beta chains from one sample, sequenced in a study of long-term antiretroviral therapy in people with HIV. Measured with immunoSEQ multiplex PCR; TCRdb has only the in-frame clones, and not every one. The table shows tens of thousands of clones, with roughly four fifths occurring only once. The specimen comprised unsorted PBMCs, sampled 0.5 years before starting antiretroviral therapy. Receptors originate from a man between 40 and 49 years old with HIV. The CDR3 runs from the conserved cysteine through the conserved F or W. A D gene is named only where the DNA matches it firmly. Not all rows give a size; the values are once, few, many and, for expanded clones, a class.

j_call,v_call,d_call,clone_size,cdr3_aa,cdr3_nt
TRBJ2-3,TRBV7-6,NA,NA,CASSLVGSRATGVSTDTQYF,TGTGCCAGCAGCTTAGTAGGTAGCAGGGCAACAGGAGTAAGCACAGATACGCAGTATTTT
TRBJ1-1,TRBV6-4,NA,NA,CASREEDLPGHKAFF,TGTGCCAGCAGGGAGGAGGATTTACCGGGACATAAAGCTTTCTTT
TRBJ1-4,TRBV28,NA,NA,CASSEYVGEKLFF,TGTGCCAGCAGTGAGTACGTGGGGGAAAAACTGTTTTTT
TRBJ1-6,TRBV19,TRBD1,NA,CASSLQGNSYNSPLHF,TGTGCCAGTAGTTTACAGGGGAACTCCTATAATTCACCCCTCCACTTT
TRBJ1-6,TRBV18,TRBD1,NA,CASSHRASGQWSSPLHF,TGTGCCAGCTCCCACCGGGCCTCGGGACAGTGGAGTTCACCCCTCCACTTT
TRBJ2-7,TRBV19,TRBD1,once,CASKGQGHYEQYF,TGTGCCAGTAAGGGACAGGGTCACTACGAGCAGTACTTC
TRBJ2-7,TRBV7-2,TRBD2,NA,CASSPRLAGGSYEQYF,TGTGCCAGCAGCCCGCGGCTAGCGGGGGGCTCCTACGAGCAGTACTTC
TRBJ2-2,TRBV5-1,TRBD1,NA,CASSLGPPGQLGTGELFF,TGCGCCAGCAGCTTGGGACCCCCGGGACAGCTTGGAACGGGGGAGCTGTTTTTT
TRBJ2-2,TRBV5-6,TRBD1,NA,CASSSWGTALNTGELFF,TGTGCCAGCAGCTCCTGGGGGACAGCGCTGAACACCGGGGAGCTGTTTTTT
TRBJ1-2,TRBV5-6,NA,NA,CASSMDRDAGYTF,TGTGCCAGCAGTATGGACCGGGACGCTGGCTACACCTTC
TRBJ1-4,TRBV6-5,NA,NA,CATSREGTNEKLFF,TGTGCCACCTCCCGGGAGGGCACTAATGAAAAACTGTTTTTT
TRBJ1-1,TRBV4-1,NA,NA,CASSQLQGTEAFF,TGCGCCAGCAGCCAACTACAGGGAACTGAAGCTTTCTTT
TRBJ1-6,TRBV19,NA,NA,CASSTLGESYNSPLHF,TGTGCCAGTAGCACCCTGGGGGAGTCCTATAATTCACCCCTCCACTTT
TRBJ2-4,TRBV6-5,NA,NA,CASTGAKNIQYF,TGTGCCAGCACAGGGGCCAAAAACATTCAGTACTTC
TRBJ2-4,TRBV6-5,TRBD1,NA,CASRPTGEPKNIQYF,TGTGCCAGCAGGCCTACAGGGGAGCCCAAAAACATTCAGTACTTC
TRBJ1-6,TRBV9,NA,NA,CASSVAQFNSPLHF,TGTGCCAGCAGCGTAGCACAGTTTAATTCACCCCTCCACTTT
TRBJ1-2,TRBV20-1,TRBD1,NA,CRGGAGGGYTF,TGCAGGGGGGGAGCAGGGGGTGGCTACACCTTC
TRBJ2-5,TRBV11-3,NA,NA,CASSLGSQETQYF,TGTGCCAGCAGCTTAGGGAGTCAAGAGACCCAGTACTTC
TRBJ1-2,TRBV5-1,TRBD1,NA,CASSRDRDGYTF,TGCGCCAGCAGCCGGGACAGGGACGGCTACACCTTC
TRBJ2-7,TRBV5-1,TRBD1,once,CASTLGTGPRVYEQYF,TGCGCCAGCACCCTTGGGACAGGCCCAAGGGTCTACGAGCAGTACTTC
TRBJ1-2,TRBV2,NA,NA,CASGLLPPRGYTF,TGTGCCAGCGGATTACTCCCGCCCCGGGGCTACACCTTC
TRBJ2-7,TRBV2,NA,NA,CASSATGTEYYEQYF,TGTGCCAGCAGCGCTACCGGGACGGAATACTACGAGCAGTACTTC
TRBJ2-1,TRBV11-2,NA,NA,CASSLDAAGTDEQFF,TGTGCCAGCAGCTTAGATGCCGCGGGGACGGATGAGCAGTTCTTC
TRBJ1-5,TRBV5-8,NA,NA,CASSSREVSNQPQHF,TGTGCCAGCAGCTCCAGGGAGGTCAGCAATCAGCCCCAGCATTTT
TRBJ2-5,TRBV7-2,NA,NA,CASSLAVGTQYF,TGTGCCAGCAGCTTAGCGGTGGGGACCCAGTACTTC
TRBJ1-1,TRBV7-6,TRBD1,NA,CASSFRQGRDTEAFF,TGTGCCAGCAGCTTCCGACAGGGTAGGGACACTGAAGCTTTCTTT
TRBJ2-1,TRBV10-3,TRBD2,NA,CAISGTSGGARNEQFF,TGTGCCATCAGTGGGACTAGCGGGGGGGCAAGAAATGAGCAGTTCTTC